Following are 27 T cell receptor beta chains from one sample sequenced in a study of post-analysis software for immune sequencing data. The antigens of these receptors remain unknown. General study points: There were roughly 5 TRBV segments more frequent in patients than controls, and TRBV5-6, TRBV5-1 and TRBV20-1 were among them.

Built from TCR beta cDNA, the libraries had unique molecular identifiers in them. Using its own MiXCR run on the PCR reads, TCRdb lists one record per CDR3 protein. Here the sample spans about 540,000 distinct CDR3 sequences, around 36% being singletons. Sequenced input: blood. The receptors stem from a girl aged 2-17 years with multiple sclerosis.

This clonotype has more than one count but fewer than ten. This chain uses TRBV6-2 or TRBV6-3 with TRBJ2-5; tentative D call: TRBD2 (6 bases). The CDR3 is made up of 13 amino acids. Per germline, CDR1 MNHEY and CDR2 SVGEGT. Trimming removed 5 bases at V and 4 bases at J, with 11 bases between. The CDR3 nucleotides read TGTGCCAGCAGTGGGCCCGGGGGAGAGACCCAGTACTTC. Protein: CASSGPGGETQYF.

The chain has TRBV7-7 and TRBJ2-5, with D maybe TRBD2 (6 bases). The CDR3 has 14 residues. Trimming left V 5 bases short and J 6 bases short, with 16 bases between. CDR1 is SSHAT and CDR2 is FNYEAQ in the germline V gene (reference sequence). The CDR3 protein is CASSALALEKTQYF. The DNA for the CDR3 is TGTGCCAGCAGCGCCCTAGCGTTAGAGAAGACCCAGTACTTC.

The V gene is TRBV6-6, the J gene TRBJ1-1; D is perhaps TRBD1 (5 bases). With 4 bases removed from V and 3 bases from J, the gap between germline ends came to 15 bases. The CDR3 contains 15 residues. Germline V gene lookup returns CDR1 MNHNY and CDR2 SVGAGI (reference sequence). The CDR3 loop reads CASSSGYGVDTEAFF. CDR3 coding DNA: TGTGCCAGCAGTTCAGGGTACGGGGTGGACACTGAAGCTTTCTTT.

This clonotype appeared once. This chain uses TRBV6-6 with TRBJ2-2, with D hard to call. The CDR3 has 16 residues. Deletions cut 2 bases from V and 1 base from J, with 11 bases between. The germline CDR1 and CDR2 sequences are MNHNY and SVGAGI (reference sequence). The CDR3 nucleotides read TGTGCCAGCAGTTACGTCTCAGTTGTGAACACCGGGGAGCTGTTTTTT. It yields the protein CASSYVSVVNTGELFF.

In its sample, this clonotype was seen a few times. V gene TRBV5-1 combines with J gene TRBJ1-3; perhaps TRBD1 as D (5 bases). V was trimmed by 2 bases and J by 4 bases, leaving 13 bases between them. The CDR3 is 15 amino acids. The V gene's germline CDR1 is SGHRS and CDR2 YFSETQ. DNA for the CDR3: TGCGCCAGCAGCTTCGGACCGAGGACAGGAAACACCATATATTTT. Translating it yields CASSFGPRTGNTIYF.

The rearrangement joins TRBV7-9 to TRBJ1-5; D remains unclear. Germline assignment: CDR1 SEHNR and CDR2 FQNEAQ (reference sequence). The CDR3 runs 15 residues. Deletions cut 1 base from V and 5 bases from J, with 12 bases between. Written as DNA, the CDR3 is TGTGCCAGCAGCTTAGACGTTGGGCCCCATCAGCCCCAGCATTTT. Encoded protein: CASSLDVGPHQPQHF.

The chain recombines TRBV5-1 with TRBJ2-5; D possibly corresponds to TRBD2 (6 bases). The J call may be in error: the DNA end matches TRBJ2-7 better. CDR1 is SGHRS, CDR2 YFSETQ, per germline. The CDR3 consists of 15 residues. The CDR3 loop reads CASSLGDSPPYEQYF. The CDR3 DNA reads as TGCGCCAGCAGCTTGGGGGACTCCCCTCCCTACGAGCAGTACTTC.

The chain couples TRBV5-6 to TRBJ2-3; perhaps TRBD1 as D (5 bases). The CDR3 is 14 amino acids. CDR1 and CDR2 from the germline V gene are SGHDT and YYEEEE. V lost 8 bases and J 0 bases, leaving 13 bases between the germline ends. The DNA for the CDR3 is TGTGCCAGTTTCATGCCAGGGAGCACAGATACGCAGTATTTT. It is translated as CASFMPGSTDTQYF.

Here the CDR3 reads CATYILNSPLHF. The CDR3 coding sequence is TGTGCCACCTATATACTTAATTCACCCCTCCACTTT. The chain is built from TRBV6-6 and TRBJ1-6, with D unresolved. Germline V gives CDR1 MNHNY, CDR2 SVGAGI (reference sequence). CDR3 length: 12 amino acids. Trimming left V 10 bases short and J 6 bases short, with 10 bases between.

The chain couples TRBV20-1 to TRBJ1-2, with a weak D call TRBD1 (6 bases). CDR3 size: 15 residues. The germline V gene has CDR1 DFQATT and CDR2 SNEGSKA (reference sequence). Between the trimmed V and J ends, which lost 0 bases and 4 bases, there was a span of 15 bases. The CDR3 DNA reads as TGCAGTGCTAGAGATCCAAGACAGGCGACCTATGGCTACACCTTC. Amino acid sequence: CSARDPRQATYGYTF.

With respect to this clonotype: Compared with germline, one end of the junction differs, possibly owing to a read error. CDR3 loop: CAGSFRTGVGQETQYF. The DNA for the CDR3 is TGTGCCGGCAGTTTTCGGACAGGGGTAGGGCAAGAGACCCAGTACTTC. The V call is TRBV27, the J call TRBJ2-5, with 9 bases lining up with TRBD1. The CDR3 is 16 residues long. CDR1 and CDR2 (germline): MNHEY, SMNVEV (reference sequence).

The rearrangement uses TRBV11-2 and TRBJ2-7; D not resolved. Trimming removed 3 bases at V and 2 bases at J, with 8 bases between. Per germline, CDR1 SGHAT and CDR2 FQNNGV. CDR3 length: 13 amino acids. The DNA for the CDR3 is TGTGCCAGCAGCTTTTCCATAGCCTACGAGCAGTACTTC. This sequence encodes CASSFSIAYEQYF.

This clonotype was seen only a few times. V usage is TRBV3-1 and J usage is TRBJ1-2; TRBD1 matches at 7 bases. Germline trimming cut 1 base from V and 9 bases from J; bases unmatched to any gene: 2. The CDR3 length is 12 residues. Germline V gene lookup returns CDR1 LGHDT and CDR2 YNNKEL (reference sequence). CDR3 in amino acids: CASSQADRSYTF. The CDR3 bases are TGTGCCAGCAGCCAAGCGGACAGGAGCTACACCTTC.

The rearrangement links TRBV6-5 to TRBJ1-5; tentatively, D is TRBD1 (5 bases). Germline-derived CDR1 and CDR2 are MNHEY and SVGAGI. V was cut by 0 bases and J by 3 bases, with 15 bases left in between. The CDR3 is made up of 17 amino acids. As DNA, the CDR3 is TGTGCCAGCAGTTACTCGAATTCCCCAGGGTCCAATCAGCCCCAGCATTTT. Encoded protein: CASSYSNSPGSNQPQHF.

CDR3 in DNA: TGTGCCAGCAGTGGACTAGGGGAGGCTTTCTTT. Encoded protein: CASSGLGEAFF. The V and J genes are TRBV25-1 and TRBJ1-1, with a tentative D call TRBD1 (5 bases). The germline CDR1 and CDR2 sequences are MGHDK and SYGVNS. This CDR3 is built from 11 residues. Trimming stripped 4 bases from V and 11 bases from J, with 11 bases between. The variable domain in full, completed from reference TRBV25-1 and TRBJ1-1, reads EADIYQTPRYLVIGTGKKITLECSQTMGHDKMYWYQQDPGMELHLIHYSYGVNSTEKGDLSSESTVSRIRTEHFPLTLESARPSHTSQYLCASSGLGEAFFGQGTRLTVV.

CDR3 DNA: TGTGCCAGCAGCATTGGGGGGAGCTCCTACAATGAGCAGTTCTTC. It translates to CASSIGGSSYNEQFF. The chain has TRBV7-2 and TRBJ2-1; maybe TRBD2 (6 bases). From germline, CDR1 is SGHTA and CDR2 FQGNSA. V lost 5 bases and J lost 0, with 11 bases in between. The length of the CDR3 is 15 residues.

The sample holds a few counts of this clonotype. The chain recombines TRBV6-1 with TRBJ2-1; 9 nucleotides align to TRBD1. Germline CDR1 is MNHNS and CDR2 is SASEGT. The junction had 11 bases not matched to a gene; V was cut back by 4 bases and J by 7 bases. This CDR3 is 16 amino acids long. As DNA, the CDR3 is TGTGCCAGCAGTGCGGATTGGACAGGGGAAAGGAATGAGCAGTTCTTC. Its protein product is CASSADWTGERNEQFF.

V gene TRBV20-1 combines with J gene TRBJ1-5; possibly TRBD1 for D (5 bases). Germline V lookup: CDR1 DFQATT, CDR2 SNEGSKA (reference sequence). The V gene lost 0 bases and the J gene lost 7 bases, with 16 bases spanning the gap. The CDR3 runs 15 residues. The CDR3 sequence is CSARDPLDWGQPQHF. As DNA, the CDR3 is TGCAGTGCTAGAGATCCCCTGGACTGGGGCCAGCCCCAGCATTTT.

J is TRBJ1-2 and V is TRBV27; D not resolved. Germline V gene lookup returns CDR1 MNHEY and CDR2 SMNVEV (reference sequence). The CDR3 spans 14 residues. V was shortened by 1 base and J by 8 bases, with 14 bases between the two germline ends. This CDR3 is CASSLLPGVHGYTF. CDR3 nucleotide sequence: TGTGCCAGCAGTTTATTGCCCGGCGTTCACGGCTACACCTTC.

This clonotype was observed a handful of times. The gene calls are TRBV10-3 and TRBJ2-3; 9 nucleotides match TRBD2. In germline, CDR1 is ENHRY, CDR2 SYGVKD. The CDR3 extends over 15 amino acids. J lost 4 bases, V lost 4 bases, and 6 bases had no gene match. The CDR3 protein is CAISGGSGGSDTQYF. CDR3 sequence (DNA): TGTGCCATCAGTGGTGGTAGCGGGGGTTCAGATACGCAGTATTTT.

This clonotype turned up a few times. V is TRBV7-9 and J is TRBJ1-2, with no clear D. This CDR3 has 13 residues. Trimming cost V 2 bases and J 2 bases, with 6 bases left between them. In germline, CDR1 is SEHNR, CDR2 FQNEAQ (reference sequence). This CDR3 is CASSLFGNYGYTF. CDR3 nucleotides: TGTGCCAGCAGCTTATTCGGAAACTATGGCTACACCTTC.

This clonotype was counted only a few times. Here the CDR3 DNA reads TGCGCCAGCAGCTTGGGGGACAGGGGAGAAGTCAATGAGCAGTTCTTC. As protein: CASSLGDRGEVNEQFF. V usage is TRBV5-1 and J usage is TRBJ2-1, with TRBD1 matching over 10 bases. CDR1 is SGHRS, CDR2 YFSETQ, per germline. CDR3 length: 16 residues. V gave up 0 bases and J gave up 6 bases; unmatched junction bases: 6.

The chain has TRBV6-5 and TRBJ1-4, with D hard to call. This CDR3 is 13 amino acids long. Trimming stripped 1 base from V and 5 bases from J, with 5 bases between. Germline V gene lookup returns CDR1 MNHEY and CDR2 SVGAGI. The CDR3 DNA reads as TGTGCCAGCAGTTACTTCCTAAATGAAAAACTGTTTTTT. Its translation is CASSYFLNEKLFF.

The gene calls are TRBV5-5 and TRBJ2-7; D is uncertain. The V gene's germline CDR1 is SGHKS and CDR2 YYEKEE (reference sequence). Trimming left V 1 base short and J 0 bases short, with 20 bases between. The CDR3 contains 18 residues. The CDR3 loop is CASSLRLPGTLSSYEQYF. CDR3 sequence (DNA): TGTGCCAGCAGCTTGAGATTGCCCGGCACACTCAGCTCCTACGAGCAGTACTTC.

This chain joins TRBV20-1 and TRBJ1-1, with 7 positions matching TRBD1. V shed 3 bases and J 0 bases; nucleotides not matched to a gene: 4. CDR1 DFQATT and CDR2 SNEGSKA come from the germline V gene (reference sequence). CDR3 size: 14 residues. The CDR3 loop is CSARGQRMNTEAFF. The CDR3 coding sequence is TGCAGTGCTAGGGGACAGCGGATGAACACTGAAGCTTTCTTT.

This clonotype was recorded a few times. This chain connects TRBV28 to TRBJ1-6; 7 bases match TRBD1. V dropped 3 bases and J dropped 6; count of bases not matched to a gene: 8. This CDR3 comprises 16 residues. Germline assignment: CDR1 MDHEN and CDR2 SYDVKM. The CDR3 DNA sequence: TGTGCCAGCAGTTTTTCCGCCCGACAGGGTAATTCACCCCTCCACTTT. Translation gives CASSFSARQGNSPLHF.

The gene calls are TRBV6-5 and TRBJ1-4; D remains unclear. Germline values: CDR1 MNHEY, CDR2 SVGAGI. V lost 6 bases to trimming and J lost 8 bases, with 13 bases between them. The CDR3 totals 13 residues. The DNA for the CDR3 is TGTGCCAGCAGGCGACCGCCGGACGAAAAACTGTTTTTT. Amino acids: CASRRPPDEKLFF.